These 2 T cell receptor beta chains share one sample of origin, sequenced in a study of T cells after yellow fever vaccination. MiXCR, applied by TCRdb to the 5' RACE reads, yields one record per CDR3 protein. Altogether 350,000 to 450,000 distinct CDR3 sequences are present, around 20% being singletons, with the ten largest covering roughly a sixth. The sample here was PBMCs, taken before the yellow fever booster vaccination. All receptors come from a man in his late teens or twenties who received the YFV17D yellow fever vaccine.

Points on this clonotype: Germline is not matched at one junction end, which may reflect a read error. The V and J genes are TRBV18 and TRBJ2-2; TRBD2 matches at 7 bases. The CDR3 length is 13 residues. Germline lookup yields CDR1 KGHSH and CDR2 LQKENI. The CDR3 bases are TGTGCCAGCTCACCACCGGCCGCCCGGGAGGTGTTTTTT. It is translated as CASSPPAAREVFF.

The V gene is TRBV6-2 or TRBV6-3, the J gene TRBJ2-6, with 7 bases identical to TRBD1. Trimming cost V 6 bases and J 4 bases; bases outside gene matches: 6. The CDR3 is 15 residues long. From germline, CDR1 is MNHEY and CDR2 SVGEGT. In nucleotides, the CDR3 is TGTGCCAGCAGGCGACAGGGTCTGGGGGCCAACGTCCTGACTTTC. This codes for CASRRQGLGANVLTF.